What follows describes a single T cell receptor (beta chain). This record belongs to a study of PD-L1 blockade in urothelial cancer. Time point noted: pretreatment peripheral blood. The V gene lost 8 bases and the J gene lost 0 bases, with 20 bases spanning the gap. There are 17 residues in the CDR3. Per the germline V gene, CDR1 is LNHNV and CDR2 is YYDKDF (reference sequence). Assay used: immunoSEQ multiplex PCR; TCRdb lists only in-frame clones, some missing. The sample carries 70,000 to 100,000 clones, 84% recorded once. The sequence derives from a man between 60 and 75 years old with urothelial cancer. The sample in question was PBMCs, obtained around atezolizumab (anti-PD-L1) treatment. This chain links TRBV15 with TRBJ2-4, with D possibly matching TRBD1 (7 bases). The DNA for the CDR3 is TGTGCCACCGAATACGGAAGACAGGGACTAGCCAAAAACATTCAGTACTTC. This encodes CATEYGRQGLAKNIQYF.